A selection of T cell receptor delta chains follows, all from one sample in a study of gamma-delta chains in newborns, infants, children. TCRdb reprocessed the reads through CATT. The sample records a few thousand delta-chain clones, 4% to 5.5% being singletons. The sample was blood. The receptors here all came from a child who was a newborn, infant or young child, either healthy, febrile or measles-vaccinated (not recorded which). The CDR3 runs from the conserved cysteine through the conserved F or W. A D gene is named only where the DNA matches it firmly. Part of the rows lack a size; the others show once, few, many or a class for expanded clones.

D gene: .
clone size: .
J gene: TRDJ1
V gene: TRDV1
CDR3 DNA: TGTGCTCTTGGGTCCTACGCGGGGTCCTGGGGGGCCCCCGACACCGATAAACTCATCTTT
CDR3 protein: CALGSYAGSWGAPDTDKLIF

D gene: .
clone size: few
J gene: TRDJ3
V gene: TRDV2
CDR3 DNA: TGTGCCTGTGACACCGTGGAGGGATTAAAAGTCTGGGACACCCGACAGATGTTTTTC
CDR3 protein: CACDTVEGLKVWDTRQMFF

D gene: TRDD3
clone size: medium-sized
J gene: TRDJ2
V gene: TRAV29/DV5
CDR3 DNA: TGTGCAGCAAGAGCCACTGGGGGTTTGACAGCACAACTCTTCTTT
CDR3 protein: CAARATGGLTAQLFF

D gene: TRDD3
clone size: few
J gene: TRDJ1
V gene: TRAV29/DV5
CDR3 DNA: TGTGCAGCAAGCGCTGGGGGATACACCGATAAACTCATCTTT
CDR3 protein: CAASAGGYTDKLIF

D gene: .
clone size: .
J gene: TRDJ2
V gene: TRDV1
CDR3 DNA: TGTGCTCTTGGGGATTACCTCAGGCGTCCTCCAGCTTTGACAGCACAACTCTTCTTT
CDR3 protein: CALGDYLRRPPALTAQLFF

D gene: TRDD3
clone size: .
J gene: TRDJ3
V gene: TRDV2
CDR3 DNA: TGTGCCTGTGACTACTGGGGGATACACCGGAGCTCCTGGGACACCCGACAGATGTTTTTC
CDR3 protein: CACDYWGIHRSSWDTRQMFF

D gene: .
clone size: .
J gene: TRDJ1
V gene: TRDV2
CDR3 DNA: TGTGCCTGTGACCCCGTCGGATATAAGGGGTACACCGATAAACTCATCTTT
CDR3 protein: CACDPVGYKGYTDKLIF

D gene: .
clone size: .
J gene: TRDJ3
V gene: TRDV2
CDR3 DNA: TGTGCCTGTGACAGTACTGGAGCCTCCTGGGACACCCGACAGATGTTTTTC
CDR3 protein: CACDSTGASWDTRQMFF

D gene: TRDD3
clone size: .
J gene: TRDJ1
V gene: TRDV1
CDR3 DNA: TGTGCTCTTGGGGCCCGAGGGGGGATACAGCCCCCGTACACCGATAAACTCATCTTT
CDR3 protein: CALGARGGIQPPYTDKLIF

D gene: TRDD3
clone size: .
J gene: TRDJ1
V gene: TRAV29/DV5
CDR3 DNA: TGTGCAGCATTACGCTCCTTGGGGGATGTGTACACCGATAAACTCATCTTT
CDR3 protein: CAALRSLGDVYTDKLIF

D gene: TRDD3
clone size: few
J gene: TRDJ2
V gene: TRDV2
CDR3 DNA: TGTGCCTGTGACACTTACTGGGGCCAAGCTTTGACAGCACAACTCTTCTTT
CDR3 protein: CACDTYWGQALTAQLFF

D gene: .
clone size: .
J gene: TRDJ3
V gene: TRDV1
CDR3 DNA: TGTGCTCTTGGGGAACTAGCCCTTCCTACGCTGGGGGATAAAATCAGGGACACCCGACAGATGTTTTTC
CDR3 protein: CALGELALPTLGDKIRDTRQMFF

D gene: TRDD3
clone size: .
J gene: TRDJ1
V gene: TRDV1
CDR3 DNA: TGTGCTCTTGGGGAACCTACGATAATTCCTACCCGTACTGGGGGATACCAGTACACCGATAAACTCATCTTT
CDR3 protein: CALGEPTIIPTRTGGYQYTDKLIF

D gene: .
clone size: .
J gene: TRDJ2
V gene: TRDV2
CDR3 DNA: TGTGCCTGTGACACCGGTCCCGAACTGGGAGATACCTTGACAGCACAACTCTTCTTT
CDR3 protein: CACDTGPELGDTLTAQLFF

D gene: TRDD3
clone size: medium-sized
J gene: TRDJ2
V gene: TRDV2
CDR3 DNA: TGTGCCTGTGACACCGTACTGGGGGATCCTCTTTTGACAGCACAACTCTTCTTT
CDR3 protein: CACDTVLGDPLLTAQLFF

D gene: TRDD3
clone size: few
J gene: TRDJ1
V gene: TRDV1
CDR3 DNA: TGTGCTCTTGGGACAATCGTACTGGGGGATATGGCCGATAAACTCATCTTT
CDR3 protein: CALGTIVLGDMADKLIF

D gene: TRDD3
clone size: medium-sized
J gene: TRDJ2
V gene: TRDV2
CDR3 DNA: TGTGCCTGTGACCCTATGGGGGGATACGCTTTGACAGCACAACTCTTCTTT
CDR3 protein: CACDPMGGYALTAQLFF

D gene: TRDD3
clone size: few
J gene: TRDJ1
V gene: TRDV3
CDR3 DNA: TGTGCCTTTCCACCTACTGGGGGCCCTCGGGACACCGATAAACTCATCTTT
CDR3 protein: CAFPPTGGPRDTDKLIF

D gene: TRDD3
clone size: .
J gene: TRDJ1
V gene: TRDV3
CDR3 DNA: TGTGCCCGCCGACTGCTTCCTCCTGGGGGATACTTGATCGGTAGCGATAAACTCATCTTT
CDR3 protein: CARRLLPPGGYLIGSDKLIF

D gene: .
clone size: few
J gene: TRDJ3
V gene: TRDV1
CDR3 DNA: TGTGCTCTTGGGGAACCATCCGCCACTCTCCGGGTGACCTGGGACACCCGACAGATGTTTTTC
CDR3 protein: CALGEPSATLRVTWDTRQMFF

D gene: TRDD3
clone size: .
J gene: TRDJ3
V gene: TRDV2
CDR3 DNA: TGTGCCTGTGACGGTACTGGGGGCCCCCGCTCCTGGGACACCCGACAGATGTTTTTC
CDR3 protein: CACDGTGGPRSWDTRQMFF

D gene: TRDD3
clone size: .
J gene: TRDJ2
V gene: TRAV29/DV5
CDR3 DNA: TGTGCAGCAACCAACTTGGGGATACGAAAGCCAGCACAACTCTTCTTT
CDR3 protein: CAATNLGIRKPAQLFF

D gene: TRDD2
clone size: few
J gene: TRDJ1
V gene: TRDV1
CDR3 DNA: TGTGCTCTTGGGGAAACGCGCCTTCCTGCGTTCTACGAGATTAAACTCATCTTT
CDR3 protein: CALGETRLPAFYEIKLIF

D gene: TRDD3
clone size: .
J gene: TRDJ1
V gene: TRDV3
CDR3 DNA: TGTGCCCTCCCCAAGCTGGGGGATACCGATAAACTCATCTTT
CDR3 protein: CALPKLGDTDKLIF

D gene: TRDD3
clone size: .
J gene: TRDJ1
V gene: TRDV3
CDR3 DNA: TGTGCCTTTCCCCGTACCGGGGATACGTACACCGATAAACTCATCTTT
CDR3 protein: CAFPRTGDTYTDKLIF

D gene: .
clone size: few
J gene: TRDJ2
V gene: TRDV2
CDR3 DNA: TGTGCCTGTCAAATAGACCTCTGGGATATGGACCCCGCGACAGCACAACTCTTCTTT
CDR3 protein: CACQIDLWDMDPATAQLFF

D gene: TRDD3
clone size: .
J gene: TRDJ1
V gene: TRDV2
CDR3 DNA: TGTGCCTGTGACGGAGTTCCTACCCGTACTGGGGGAACCGATTACGATAAACTCATCTTT
CDR3 protein: CACDGVPTRTGGTDYDKLIF

D gene: TRDD3
clone size: .
J gene: TRDJ3
V gene: TRDV2
CDR3 DNA: TGTGCCTGTGTCAAACTGGGGGATACGAGCTCCTGGGACACCCGACAGATGTTTTTC
CDR3 protein: CACVKLGDTSSWDTRQMFF

D gene: .
clone size: .
J gene: TRDJ2
V gene: TRDV3
CDR3 DNA: TGTGCCTCCTCGAGGGGCCTAGTAGCTTTGACAGCACAACTCTTCTTT
CDR3 protein: CASSRGLVALTAQLFF

D gene: TRDD3
clone size: .
J gene: TRDJ1
V gene: TRDV2
CDR3 DNA: TGTGCCTGCCCAATACTGGGGGACGGAACGTACACCGATAAACTCATCTTT
CDR3 protein: CACPILGDGTYTDKLIF

D gene: TRDD3
clone size: medium-sized
J gene: TRDJ3
V gene: TRDV2
CDR3 DNA: TGTGCCTGTGACACTGGGGGATACGCGTCCTGGGACACCCGACAGATGTTTTTC
CDR3 protein: CACDTGGYASWDTRQMFF

D gene: TRDD3
clone size: few
J gene: TRDJ1
V gene: TRDV2
CDR3 DNA: TGTGCCTGTGACATACTGGGGATTTACGCCGATAAACTCATCTTT
CDR3 protein: CACDILGIYADKLIF

D gene: TRDD3
clone size: few
J gene: TRDJ3
V gene: TRDV2
CDR3 DNA: TGTGCCTGTGACACCGCTGGTGGGGGATACTGGGACACCCGACAGATGTTTTTC
CDR3 protein: CACDTAGGGYWDTRQMFF

D gene: .
clone size: few
J gene: TRDJ2
V gene: TRDV2
CDR3 DNA: TGTGCCCGTGACAAAGGGGATTCGACAGCACAACTCTTCTTT
CDR3 protein: CARDKGDSTAQLFF

D gene: TRDD3
clone size: .
J gene: TRDJ3
V gene: TRDV2
CDR3 DNA: TGTGCCTGTGACGAATACTGGGGGGCAGCTGGGGACACCCGACAGATGTTTTTC
CDR3 protein: CACDEYWGAAGDTRQMFF

D gene: TRDD3
clone size: .
J gene: TRDJ3
V gene: TRDV2
CDR3 DNA: TGTGCCTGTGACCACTGGGGGATACGCAGCTCCTGGGACACCCGACAGATGTTTTTC
CDR3 protein: CACDHWGIRSSWDTRQMFF

D gene: TRDD3
clone size: medium-sized
J gene: TRDJ2
V gene: TRDV2
CDR3 DNA: TGTGCCTGTGACACCCTTCCGAGGGGGGATATGACAGCACAACTCTTCTTT
CDR3 protein: CACDTLPRGDMTAQLFF

D gene: TRDD3
clone size: .
J gene: TRDJ3
V gene: TRDV2
CDR3 DNA: TGTGCCTGTGACATTATTCCAAGTCTGGGGGATACGGTGCTCTCCTGGGACACCCGACAGATGTTTTTC
CDR3 protein: CACDIIPSLGDTVLSWDTRQMFF

D gene: TRDD3
clone size: .
J gene: TRDJ1
V gene: TRDV1
CDR3 DNA: TGTGCTCTTGGGGAAGAGGTCCCCAATACCTACTGGGGGATACAACGACACAAACTCATCTTT
CDR3 protein: CALGEEVPNTYWGIQRHKLIF

D gene: TRDD3
clone size: medium-sized
J gene: TRDJ2
V gene: TRDV2
CDR3 DNA: TGTGCCTGTGACATACTGGGGGATACGCTGACAGCACAACTCTTCTTT
CDR3 protein: CACDILGDTLTAQLFF

D gene: .
clone size: few
J gene: TRDJ1
V gene: TRDV2
CDR3 DNA: TGTGCCTGTGGCAGGTTGGGGGACACCGATAAACTCATCTTT
CDR3 protein: CACGRLGDTDKLIF

D gene: TRDD3
clone size: .
J gene: TRDJ3
V gene: TRDV2
CDR3 DNA: TGTGCCTGTGACACCGTTTTGGGGGATACGTCGAGCTCCTGGGACACCCGACAGATGTTTTTC
CDR3 protein: CACDTVLGDTSSSWDTRQMFF

D gene: TRDD3
clone size: .
J gene: TRDJ2
V gene: TRDV1
CDR3 DNA: TGTGCTCTTGGGAAAGGGGGATACCGAACAGCACAACTCTTCTTT
CDR3 protein: CALGKGGYRTAQLFF

D gene: .
clone size: .
J gene: TRDJ1
V gene: TRDV1
CDR3 DNA: TGTGCTCTTGGGGAAGTGGAGGGGCGGCTTCAATTACTCAACACCGATAAACTCATCTTT
CDR3 protein: CALGEVEGRLQLLNTDKLIF

D gene: .
clone size: few
J gene: TRDJ3
V gene: TRDV2
CDR3 DNA: TGTGCCTGTGACTCCGCTGGGGATGGAAGCTCCTGGGACACCCGACAGATGTTTTTC
CDR3 protein: CACDSAGDGSSWDTRQMFF

D gene: .
clone size: large
J gene: TRDJ3
V gene: TRDV2
CDR3 DNA: TGTGCCTGTGACACCGTAGGAGGGGATGACTCCTGGGACACCCGACAGATGTTTTTC
CDR3 protein: CACDTVGGDDSWDTRQMFF

D gene: TRDD3
clone size: .
J gene: TRDJ1
V gene: TRDV3
CDR3 DNA: TGTGCCCGCTTAGGACTTCCCCACTGGGGGATACCGGGCACCGATAAACTCATCTTT
CDR3 protein: CARLGLPHWGIPGTDKLIF

D gene: TRDD3
clone size: .
J gene: TRDJ3
V gene: TRDV2
CDR3 DNA: TGTGCCTGTGACAAAACTGGGGGACCCTGGGACACCCGACAGATGTTTTTC
CDR3 protein: CACDKTGGPWDTRQMFF

D gene: TRDD3
clone size: .
J gene: TRDJ3
V gene: TRDV2
CDR3 DNA: TGTGCCTGTGACACCTGGGGGATGCCCAGCTCCTGGGACACCCGACAGATGTTTTTC
CDR3 protein: CACDTWGMPSSWDTRQMFF